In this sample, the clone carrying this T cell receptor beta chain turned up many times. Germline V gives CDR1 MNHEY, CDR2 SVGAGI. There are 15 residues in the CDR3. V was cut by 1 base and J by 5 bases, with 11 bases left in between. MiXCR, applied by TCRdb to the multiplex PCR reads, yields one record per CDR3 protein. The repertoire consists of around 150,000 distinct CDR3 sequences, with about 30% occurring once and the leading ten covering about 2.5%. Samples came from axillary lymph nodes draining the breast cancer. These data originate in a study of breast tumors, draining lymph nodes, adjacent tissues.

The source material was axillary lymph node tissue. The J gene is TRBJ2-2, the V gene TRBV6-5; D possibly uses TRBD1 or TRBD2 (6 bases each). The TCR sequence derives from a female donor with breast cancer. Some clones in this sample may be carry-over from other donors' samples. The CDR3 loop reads CASSYFGGETGELFF. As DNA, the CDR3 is TGTGCCAGCAGTTACTTCGGGGGCGAAACCGGGGAGCTGTTTTTT.